This T cell receptor beta chain was identified during a study of T cell responses to AZD1222 COVID-19 vaccine. The study, taken as a whole, reports: Mostly white British, mostly female donors; authors suggested clonal diversity may be underestimated. Spike-specific TCR repertoires showed rising breadth and depth after two AZD1222 doses. Seropositive AZD1222 recipients at baseline numbered only five or six. Unmutated regions of variants are reportedly targeted by nearly half of spike-specific TCRs.

This clone has just one count. The antigen is not known. Trimming removed 0 bases from V and 8 bases from J; junction bases left unmatched: 7. CDR1 LGHNA and CDR2 YSLEER come from the germline V gene. This CDR3 region has 16 residues. Libraries were prepared by immunoSEQ multiplex PCR; TCRdb keeps only in-frame clonotypes and omits some of them. This repertoire shows 130,000 or so clones, around 94% found once; its top ten account for roughly 7%. This clonotype was sampled from an adult in good health. The specimen comprised peripheral blood, sampled on day 0 of AZD1222 vaccination. V is TRBV4-3 and J is TRBJ1-4; 9 bases agree with TRBD1. In DNA, the CDR3 is TGCGCCAGCAGCCAAGAGCGCGGGACAGGGTCGGAAAAACTGTTTTTT. It is translated as CASSQERGTGSEKLFF.